This T cell receptor (beta chain) comes out of a study of shared clonotypes between healthy human individuals. Whole-study context: CD8 memory received one plate per donor, CD8 naive two, CD4 memory three and CD4 naive three.

This clone has more than one count but fewer than ten. Looked up from germline, CDR1 is SGHTA and CDR2 is FQGNSA. Trimming at V came to 4 bases and at J to 2 bases, leaving 4 bases not matched to a gene. This CDR3 has 16 amino acids. Per the study methods: Sequence data from immunoSEQ were junction-only and lacked quality scores; consequently, filtering differed. The table came from immunoSEQ multiplex PCR; TCRdb's copy has only in-frame clones and leaves some out. V, J and clone size are taken as reported in that table, and D and trimming were inferred from the DNA itself. The sample includes approximately 980,000 clones, 60% to 85% seen only once; the top ten take approximately 1.5%.

The chain has TRBV7-2 and TRBJ2-3; 12 bases align to TRBD2. Sequencing was performed on memory CD4+ T cells sorted from blood. Sample subset: CD45RA-negative fraction. The TCR comes from a man aged 18 to 29 in good health. The CDR3 DNA sequence: TGTGCCAGCAGCTCAGGACTAGCGGGGTTCACAGATACGCAGTATTTT. This codes for CASSSGLAGFTDTQYF.